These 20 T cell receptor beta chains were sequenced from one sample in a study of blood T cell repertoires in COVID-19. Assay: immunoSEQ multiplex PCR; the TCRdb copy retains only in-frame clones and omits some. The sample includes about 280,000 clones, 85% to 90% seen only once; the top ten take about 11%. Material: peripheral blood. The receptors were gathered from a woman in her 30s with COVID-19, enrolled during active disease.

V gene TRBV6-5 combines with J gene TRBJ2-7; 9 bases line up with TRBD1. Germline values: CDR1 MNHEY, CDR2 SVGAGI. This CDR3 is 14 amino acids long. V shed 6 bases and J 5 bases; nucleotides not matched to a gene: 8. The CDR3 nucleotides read TGTGCCAGCAGCTCCTGGGACAGGGCGAACGAGCAGTACTTC. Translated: CASSSWDRANEQYF.

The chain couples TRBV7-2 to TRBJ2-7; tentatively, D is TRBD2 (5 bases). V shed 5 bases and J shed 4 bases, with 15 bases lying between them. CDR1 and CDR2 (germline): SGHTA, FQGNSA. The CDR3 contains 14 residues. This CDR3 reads CASSQVGSGYEQYF. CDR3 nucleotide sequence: TGTGCCAGCAGCCAGGTCGGGTCGGGGTACGAGCAGTACTTC.

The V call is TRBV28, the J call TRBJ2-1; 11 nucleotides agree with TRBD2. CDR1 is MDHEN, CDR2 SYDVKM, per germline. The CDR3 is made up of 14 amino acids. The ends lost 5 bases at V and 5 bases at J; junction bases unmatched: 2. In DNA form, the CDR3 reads TGTGCCAGCAGTGTGGGACTAGCGGACAATGAGCAGTTCTTC. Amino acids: CASSVGLADNEQFF.

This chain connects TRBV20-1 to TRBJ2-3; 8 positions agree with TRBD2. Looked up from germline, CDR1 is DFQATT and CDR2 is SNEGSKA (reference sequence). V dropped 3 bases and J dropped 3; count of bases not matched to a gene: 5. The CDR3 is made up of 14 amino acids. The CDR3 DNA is TGCAGTGCTAGTGAGGGACTAGGGACAGATACGCAGTATTTT. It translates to CSASEGLGTDTQYF.

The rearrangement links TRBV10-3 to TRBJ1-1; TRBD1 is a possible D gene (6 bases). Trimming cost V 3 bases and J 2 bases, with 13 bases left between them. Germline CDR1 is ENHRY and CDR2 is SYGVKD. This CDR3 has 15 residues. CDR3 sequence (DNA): TGTGCCATCAGTGAAAGGGCAGGGGTTAACACTGAAGCTTTCTTT. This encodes CAISERAGVNTEAFF.

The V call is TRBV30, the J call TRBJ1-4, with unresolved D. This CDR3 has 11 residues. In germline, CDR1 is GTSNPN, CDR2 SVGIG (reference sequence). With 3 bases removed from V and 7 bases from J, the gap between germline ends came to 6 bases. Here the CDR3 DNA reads TGTGCCTGGAGGGAGAGTGAAAAACTGTTTTTT. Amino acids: CAWRESEKLFF.

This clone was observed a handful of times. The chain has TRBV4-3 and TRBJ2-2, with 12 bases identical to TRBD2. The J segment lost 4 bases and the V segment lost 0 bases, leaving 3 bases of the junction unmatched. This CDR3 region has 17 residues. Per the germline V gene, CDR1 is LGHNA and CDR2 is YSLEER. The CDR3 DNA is TGCGCCAGCAGCCAAGATCGACTAGCGGGAGTCACCGGGGAGCTGTTTTTT. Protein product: CASSQDRLAGVTGELFF.

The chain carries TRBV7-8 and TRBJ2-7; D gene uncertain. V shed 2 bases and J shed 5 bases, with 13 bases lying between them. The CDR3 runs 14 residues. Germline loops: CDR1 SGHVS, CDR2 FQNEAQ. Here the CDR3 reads CASSLRYGSDEQYF. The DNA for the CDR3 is TGTGCCAGCAGCTTAAGGTACGGGTCAGACGAGCAGTACTTC.

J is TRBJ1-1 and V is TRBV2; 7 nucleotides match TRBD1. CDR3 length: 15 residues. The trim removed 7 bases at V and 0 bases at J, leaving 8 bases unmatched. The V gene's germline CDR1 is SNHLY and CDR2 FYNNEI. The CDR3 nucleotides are TGTGCCAGCATCCTACAGGGGACTGTGAACACTGAAGCTTTCTTT. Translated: CASILQGTVNTEAFF.

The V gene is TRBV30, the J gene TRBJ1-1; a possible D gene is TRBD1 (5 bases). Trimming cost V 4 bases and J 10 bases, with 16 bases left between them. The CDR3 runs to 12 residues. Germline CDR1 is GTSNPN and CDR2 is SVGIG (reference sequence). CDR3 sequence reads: CAWKGAFEGAFF. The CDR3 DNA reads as TGTGCCTGGAAAGGGGCTTTCGAAGGAGCTTTCTTT.

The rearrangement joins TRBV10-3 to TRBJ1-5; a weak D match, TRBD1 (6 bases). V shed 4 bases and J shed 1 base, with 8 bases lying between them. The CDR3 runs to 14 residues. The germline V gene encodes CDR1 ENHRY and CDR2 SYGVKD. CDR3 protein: CAISAGQSNQPQHF. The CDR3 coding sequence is TGTGCCATCAGTGCCGGACAGAGCAATCAGCCCCAGCATTTT.

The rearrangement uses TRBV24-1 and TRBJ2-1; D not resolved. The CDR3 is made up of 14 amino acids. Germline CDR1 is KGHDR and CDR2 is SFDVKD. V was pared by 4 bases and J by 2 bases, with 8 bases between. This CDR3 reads CATSDPRTYNEQFF. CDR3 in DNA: TGTGCCACCAGTGACCCCAGGACCTACAATGAGCAGTTCTTC.

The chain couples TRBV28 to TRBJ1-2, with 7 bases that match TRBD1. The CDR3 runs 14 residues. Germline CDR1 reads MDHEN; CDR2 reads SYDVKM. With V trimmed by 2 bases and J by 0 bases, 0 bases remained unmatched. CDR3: CASSLDRANYGYTF. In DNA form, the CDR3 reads TGTGCCAGCAGTTTAGACAGGGCTAACTATGGCTACACCTTC.

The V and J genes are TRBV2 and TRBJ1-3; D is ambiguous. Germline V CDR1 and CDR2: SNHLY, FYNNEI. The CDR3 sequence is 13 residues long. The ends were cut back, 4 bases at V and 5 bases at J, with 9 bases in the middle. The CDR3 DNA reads TGTGCCAGCAGTGCATTTCCCAGAAACACCATATATTTT. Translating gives CASSAFPRNTIYF.

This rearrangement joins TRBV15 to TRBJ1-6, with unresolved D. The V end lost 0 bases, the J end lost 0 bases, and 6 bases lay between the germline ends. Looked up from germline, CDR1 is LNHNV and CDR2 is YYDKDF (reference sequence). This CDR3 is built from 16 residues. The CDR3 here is CATSRDLSSYNSPLHF. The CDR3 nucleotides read TGTGCCACCAGCAGAGATCTGAGCTCCTATAATTCACCCCTCCACTTT.

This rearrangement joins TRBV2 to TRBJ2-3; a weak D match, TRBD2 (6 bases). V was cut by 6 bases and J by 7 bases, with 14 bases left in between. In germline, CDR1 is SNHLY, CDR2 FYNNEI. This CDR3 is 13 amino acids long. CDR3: CASSGEVRNTQYF. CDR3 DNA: TGTGCCAGCAGCGGGGAGGTGCGAAATACGCAGTATTTT.

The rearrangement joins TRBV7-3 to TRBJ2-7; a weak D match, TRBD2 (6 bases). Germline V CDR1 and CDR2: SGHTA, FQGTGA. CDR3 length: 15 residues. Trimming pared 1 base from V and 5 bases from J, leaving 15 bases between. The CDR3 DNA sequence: TGTGCCAGCAGCTTAAAGGCGGGGTCTCGCCACGAGCAGTACTTC. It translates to CASSLKAGSRHEQYF.

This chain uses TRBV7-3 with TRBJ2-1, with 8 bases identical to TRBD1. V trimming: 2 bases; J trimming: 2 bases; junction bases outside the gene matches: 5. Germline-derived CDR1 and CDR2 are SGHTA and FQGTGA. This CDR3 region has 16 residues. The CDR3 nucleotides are TGTGCCAGCAGCTTACGACAGGGGACGACCTACAATGAGCAGTTCTTC. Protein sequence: CASSLRQGTTYNEQFF. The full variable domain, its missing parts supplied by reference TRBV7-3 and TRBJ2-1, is GAGVSQTPSNKVTEKGKYVELRCDPISGHTALYWYRQSLGQGPEFLIYFQGTGAADDSGLPNDRFFAVRPEGSVSTLKIQRTERGDSAVYLCASSLRQGTTYNEQFFGPGTRLTVL.

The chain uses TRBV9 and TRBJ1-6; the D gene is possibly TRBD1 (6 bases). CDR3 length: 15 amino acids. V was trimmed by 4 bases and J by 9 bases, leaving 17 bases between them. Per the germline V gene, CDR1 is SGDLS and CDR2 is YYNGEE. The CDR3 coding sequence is TGTGCCAGCAGCCCACGCGTGGGGGCAGGTTCACCCCTCCACTTT. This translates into CASSPRVGAGSPLHF.

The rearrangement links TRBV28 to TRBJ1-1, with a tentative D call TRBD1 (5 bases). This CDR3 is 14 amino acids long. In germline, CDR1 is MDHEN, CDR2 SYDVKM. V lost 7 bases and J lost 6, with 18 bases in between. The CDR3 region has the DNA TGTGCCAGCATCTCAGACCGGGGGGTGGCTGAAGCTTTCTTT. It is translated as CASISDRGVAEAFF.